This TCR beta chain was documented in a study of cytomegalovirus exposure and HLA in healthy donors. General study points: The study listed approximately 160 cytomegalovirus-associated TCR beta chains. Later on, analysis showed that most CMV-associated TCR beta chains appeared to be HLA-restricted. For most TCR sequences rarity was the rule, although some public TCRs occurred in many donors.

Primers included in the PCR were 60 Vbeta and 13 Jbeta primers. Clones were sequenced by immunoSEQ multiplex PCR, and TCRdb holds only the in-frame ones, with some missing. The sample carries roughly 140,000 clones, 79% recorded once. Concerning this clone itself: The antigen is not known.

This CDR3 region has 17 residues. V is TRBV7-5 and J is TRBJ2-2; the table assigns TRBD2, which was not confirmed against the DNA. TRBV7-5 is deemed a pseudogene. The specimen was PBMCs. The sequence derives from a middle-aged woman in good health and CMV-seropositive. CDR3 residues: CVRSPRTSGGDTGELFF. The CDR3 bases are TGTGTCAGAAGCCCCCGGACTAGCGGGGGGGACACCGGGGAGCTGTTTTTT.